The subject of this entry is one T cell receptor (beta chain). Its antigen has not been determined. No base-level quality is on record; no much larger clone is a single base apart. This entry belongs to a study of OX40 agonist ivuxolimab in advanced cancers. About the full investigation: The costimulatory receptor OX40 (CD134) was targeted by ivuxolimab, a fully human IgG2 agonistic monoclonal antibody. Intravenous ivuxolimab was administered to patients every 2 weeks at six dose levels: 0.01, 0.1, 0.3, 1.5, 3 and 10 mg/kg. Of the approximately 50 dose-escalation patients, hepatocellular carcinoma was present in around 20, melanoma in roughly 15, renal cell carcinoma in 9 and head and neck cancer in 9. In the dose-escalation cohort, around four fifths of patients were male, and the mean age was roughly 60 years, with a range of roughly 20 to 85. Prior anti-PD-1, anti-PD-L1 or anti-CTLA-4 therapy was permitted, and about two fifths of dose-escalation patients had received checkpoint inhibitors. Partial responses occurred in three dose-escalation patients: two with cutaneous melanoma and one with hepatocellular carcinoma. The point of sequencing TCRbeta in the periphery was to test whether ivuxolimab changed TCR sequence diversity and drove clonal T-cell expansion. The monotherapy dose-escalation portion (N of about 50 patients) of the phase I ivuxolimab trial is reported in the paper. Study-level results and caveats: Clonal expansion of both CD4+ and CD8+ blood T cells was observed from baseline to week 6 at doses 0.1 to 3.0 mg/kg. After ivuxolimab, more expanded clones were found on average in CD8+ T cells than in CD4+ T cells. Which antigens the clonally expanded peripheral T cells were specific for was not determined. Partial responders in the 0.1-3.0 mg/kg groups had among the lowest normalized peripheral clonal expansion, especially among CD8+ T cells. Low levels of normalized T-cell clonal expansion were also shown by some nonresponding patients.

The trial excluded patients who had a history of autoimmune disease or were on systemic immunosuppression. In every dose cohort, peripheral blood was drawn for TCR sequencing at baseline, cycle 4 day 1, and cycle 7 day 1. The samples were taken from a phase I, first-in-human, multicenter, open-label dose-escalation trial of ivuxolimab. Adults with locally advanced or metastatic melanoma, renal cell carcinoma, hepatocellular carcinoma or head and neck squamous cell carcinoma were enrolled in the trial. Before TCR sequencing, CD4+ and CD8+ T cells were separately sorted from peripheral blood. To sequence the TCRbeta CDR3 region, genomic DNA was isolated from the sorted cells. The immunoSEQ Assay was used for sequencing of TCRbeta CDR3 regions. TCRdb took this table from immuneACCESS and kept in-frame rearrangements with V and J called. Such tables lack part of the clones; where checked against another copy, unresolved V genes explain under half of the gap, and the rest is unexplained. In this sample the table shows about 120,000 clones, around 87% of which occur a single time. Together, the top ten hold around 0.55% of the sample.

Between the V and J ends, shortened by 3 bases and 0 bases respectively, the junction contains 12 bases. The CDR3 runs 16 amino acids, cysteine and phenylalanine included. The sequence is cut down to CDR3 DNA, 48 bases in frame from base 1. The germline V gene (reference sequence) yields MNHEY for CDR1 and SMNVEV for CDR2. The chain uses TRBV27 and TRBJ2-1; a confident D gene designation cannot be given. The source is an adult with an advanced solid tumor such as melanoma, head and neck, liver or kidney cancer. Sample: CD4+ or CD8+ T cells sorted from blood, taken in a trial of the OX40 agonist ivuxolimab. The CDR3: CASSLRLKSSYNEQFF. The DNA sequence is given as TGTGCCAGCAGTTTGAGGTTGAAGAGCTCCTACAATGAGCAGTTCTTC.